This T cell receptor beta chain is drawn from a study of shared clonotypes between healthy human individuals. Background on the study: There were three CD4 naive, three CD4 memory, two CD8 naive and one CD8 memory plates per donor. The study, taken as a whole, reports: Sampling used blood alone; tissue repertoires probably differ.

Measured with immunoSEQ multiplex PCR; TCRdb has only the in-frame clones, and not every one. The sample lists about 2 million clones; 85% to 95% were seen once. CD45RO-negative cells were positively selected for CCR7, leaving out terminally differentiated effector memory CD45RA+ cells. The CDR3 is 13 amino acids. V was cut by 4 bases and J by 5 bases, with 11 bases left in between. The germline V gene has CDR1 MGHRA and CDR2 YSYEKL. With respect to this clone: Its antigen is as yet unknown. In the same sample, other DNA sequences code for this CDR3.

The chain employs TRBV4-1 and TRBJ2-5; D unclear. The material sequenced was naive CD8+ T cells sorted from blood. The TCR originated in a man younger than 35 in good health. CDR3: CASSLRSAETQYF. The CDR3 bases are TGCGCCAGCAGCCTAAGGTCAGCCGAGACCCAGTACTTC.